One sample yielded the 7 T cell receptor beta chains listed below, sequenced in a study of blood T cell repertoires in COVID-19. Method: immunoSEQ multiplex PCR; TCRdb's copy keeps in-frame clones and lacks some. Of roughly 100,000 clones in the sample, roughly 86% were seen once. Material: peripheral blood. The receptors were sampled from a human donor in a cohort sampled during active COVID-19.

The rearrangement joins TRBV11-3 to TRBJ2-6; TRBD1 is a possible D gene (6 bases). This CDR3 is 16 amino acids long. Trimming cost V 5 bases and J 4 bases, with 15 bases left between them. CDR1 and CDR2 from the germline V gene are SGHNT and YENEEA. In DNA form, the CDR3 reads TGTGCCAGCAGCCCCCGGGACACACAAGGGGCCAACGTCCTGACTTTC. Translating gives CASSPRDTQGANVLTF.

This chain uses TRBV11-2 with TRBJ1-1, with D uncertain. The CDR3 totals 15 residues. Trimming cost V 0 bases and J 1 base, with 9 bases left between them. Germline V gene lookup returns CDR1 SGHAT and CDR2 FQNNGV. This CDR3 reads CASSLDGKGNTEAFF. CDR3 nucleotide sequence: TGTGCCAGCAGCTTAGACGGGAAGGGGAACACTGAAGCTTTCTTT.

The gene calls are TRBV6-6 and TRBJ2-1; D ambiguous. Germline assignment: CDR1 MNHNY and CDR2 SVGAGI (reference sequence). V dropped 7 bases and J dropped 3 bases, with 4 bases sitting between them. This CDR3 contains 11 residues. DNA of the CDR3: TGTGCCAGCACTAACTACAATGAGCAGTTCTTC. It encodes CASTNYNEQFF.

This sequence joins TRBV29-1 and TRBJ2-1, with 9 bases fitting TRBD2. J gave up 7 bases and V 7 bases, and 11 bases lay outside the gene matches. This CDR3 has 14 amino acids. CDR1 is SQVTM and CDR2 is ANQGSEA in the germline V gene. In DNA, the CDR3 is TGCAGCGCCGAGAGAGCTAGCGGGATTAATGAGCAGTTCTTC. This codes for CSAERASGINEQFF.

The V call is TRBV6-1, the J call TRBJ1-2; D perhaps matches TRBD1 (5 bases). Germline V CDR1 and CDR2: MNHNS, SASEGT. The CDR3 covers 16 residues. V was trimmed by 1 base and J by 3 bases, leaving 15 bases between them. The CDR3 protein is CASSEGPGLGDYGYTF. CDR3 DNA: TGTGCCAGCAGTGAAGGGCCAGGGCTAGGCGACTATGGCTACACCTTC.

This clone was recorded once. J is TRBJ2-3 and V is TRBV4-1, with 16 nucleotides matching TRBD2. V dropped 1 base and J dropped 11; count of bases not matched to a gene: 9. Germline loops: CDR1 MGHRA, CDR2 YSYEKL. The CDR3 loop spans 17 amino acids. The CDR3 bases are TGCGCCAGCAGCCAAGGCGAACCGGGACTAGCGGGAGGGAAGCAGTATTTT. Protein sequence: CASSQGEPGLAGGKQYF.

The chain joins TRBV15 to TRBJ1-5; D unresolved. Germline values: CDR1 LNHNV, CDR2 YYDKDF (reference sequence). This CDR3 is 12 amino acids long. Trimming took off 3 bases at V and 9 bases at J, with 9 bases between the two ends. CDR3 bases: TGTGCCACCAGCAGGAACCACGGGCCCCAGCATTTT. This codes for CATSRNHGPQHF.